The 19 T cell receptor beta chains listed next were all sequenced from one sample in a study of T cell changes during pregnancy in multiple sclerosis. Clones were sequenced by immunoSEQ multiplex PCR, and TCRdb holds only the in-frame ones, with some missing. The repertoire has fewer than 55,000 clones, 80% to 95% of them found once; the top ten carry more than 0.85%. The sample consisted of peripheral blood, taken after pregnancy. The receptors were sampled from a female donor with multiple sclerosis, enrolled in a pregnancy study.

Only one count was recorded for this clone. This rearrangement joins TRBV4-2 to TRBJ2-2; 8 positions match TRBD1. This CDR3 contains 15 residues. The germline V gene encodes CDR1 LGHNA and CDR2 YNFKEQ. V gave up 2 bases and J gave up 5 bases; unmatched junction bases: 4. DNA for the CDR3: TGTGCCAGCAGCCAACAACAGGGGGAGACCGGGGAGCTGTTTTTT. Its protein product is CASSQQQGETGELFF.

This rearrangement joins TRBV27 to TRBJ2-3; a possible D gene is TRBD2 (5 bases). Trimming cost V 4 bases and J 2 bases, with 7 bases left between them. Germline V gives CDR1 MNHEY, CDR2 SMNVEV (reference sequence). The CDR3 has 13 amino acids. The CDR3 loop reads CASSSGVTDTQYF. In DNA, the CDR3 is TGTGCCAGCAGTTCCGGGGTCACAGATACGCAGTATTTT.

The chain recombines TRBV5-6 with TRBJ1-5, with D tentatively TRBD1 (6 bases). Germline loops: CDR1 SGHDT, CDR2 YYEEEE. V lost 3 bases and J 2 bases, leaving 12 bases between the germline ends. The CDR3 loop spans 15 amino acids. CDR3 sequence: CASSYYRDGNQPQHF. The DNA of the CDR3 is TGTGCCAGCAGCTATTACAGGGATGGCAATCAGCCCCAGCATTTT. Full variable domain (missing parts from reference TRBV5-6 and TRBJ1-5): DAGVTQSPTHLIKTRGQQVTLRCSPKSGHDTVSWYQQALGQGPQFIFQYYEEEERQRGNFPDRFSGHQFPNYSSELNVNALLLGDSALYLCASSYYRDGNQPQHFGDGTRLSIL.

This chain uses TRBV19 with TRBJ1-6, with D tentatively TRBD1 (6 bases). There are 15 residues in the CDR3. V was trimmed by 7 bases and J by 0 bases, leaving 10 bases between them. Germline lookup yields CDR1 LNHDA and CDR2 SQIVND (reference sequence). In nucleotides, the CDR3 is TGTGCCAGTACACAGGGCCCCTCCTATAATTCACCCCTCCACTTT. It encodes CASTQGPSYNSPLHF.

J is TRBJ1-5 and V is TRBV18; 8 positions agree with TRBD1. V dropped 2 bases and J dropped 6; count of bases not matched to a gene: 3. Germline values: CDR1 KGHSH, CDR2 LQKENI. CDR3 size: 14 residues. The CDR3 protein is CASSPSTGGQPQHF. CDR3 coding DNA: TGTGCCAGCTCACCAAGCACAGGGGGTCAGCCCCAGCATTTT.

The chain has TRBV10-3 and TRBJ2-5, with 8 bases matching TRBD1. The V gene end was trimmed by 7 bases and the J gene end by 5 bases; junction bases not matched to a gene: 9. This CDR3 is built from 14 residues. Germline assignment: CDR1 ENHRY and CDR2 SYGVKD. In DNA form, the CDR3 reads TGTGCCATCAATGGGGCAGGGGGCCGGGAGACCCAGTACTTC. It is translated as CAINGAGGRETQYF.

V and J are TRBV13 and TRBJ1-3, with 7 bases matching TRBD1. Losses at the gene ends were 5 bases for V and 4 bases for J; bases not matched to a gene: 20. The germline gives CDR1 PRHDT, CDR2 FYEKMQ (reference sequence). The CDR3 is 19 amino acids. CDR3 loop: CASSRDGQDEISFGNTIYF. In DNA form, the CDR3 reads TGTGCCAGCAGCCGAGATGGACAGGATGAAATTTCATTCGGAAACACCATATATTTT.

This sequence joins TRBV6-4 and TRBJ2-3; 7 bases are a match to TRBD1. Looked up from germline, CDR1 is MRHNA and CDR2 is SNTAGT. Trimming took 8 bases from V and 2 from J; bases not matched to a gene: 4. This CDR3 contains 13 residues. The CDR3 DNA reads TGTGCCAGCGTGAGGGGGCTCACAGATACGCAGTATTTT. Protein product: CASVRGLTDTQYF.

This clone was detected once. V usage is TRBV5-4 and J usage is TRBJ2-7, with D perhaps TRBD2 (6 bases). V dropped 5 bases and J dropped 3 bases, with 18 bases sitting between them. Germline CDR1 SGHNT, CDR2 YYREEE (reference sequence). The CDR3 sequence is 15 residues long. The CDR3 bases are TGTGCCAGCAGTTCGGGCCCCTTCGGGAGCTACGAGCAGTACTTC. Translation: CASSSGPFGSYEQYF.

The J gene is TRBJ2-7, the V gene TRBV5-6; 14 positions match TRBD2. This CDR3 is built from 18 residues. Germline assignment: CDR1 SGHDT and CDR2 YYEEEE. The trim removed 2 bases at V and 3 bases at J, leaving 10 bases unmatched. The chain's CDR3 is CASSFRTSGGRAYYEQYF. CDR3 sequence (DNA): TGTGCCAGCAGCTTCCGGACTAGCGGGGGGCGGGCTTACTACGAGCAGTACTTC.

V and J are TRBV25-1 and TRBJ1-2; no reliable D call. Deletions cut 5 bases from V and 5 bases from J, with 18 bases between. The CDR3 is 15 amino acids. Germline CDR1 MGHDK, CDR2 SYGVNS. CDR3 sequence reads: CASSSTSGPLYGYTF. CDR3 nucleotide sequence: TGTGCCAGCAGTTCTACAAGCGGACCGCTATATGGCTACACCTTC.

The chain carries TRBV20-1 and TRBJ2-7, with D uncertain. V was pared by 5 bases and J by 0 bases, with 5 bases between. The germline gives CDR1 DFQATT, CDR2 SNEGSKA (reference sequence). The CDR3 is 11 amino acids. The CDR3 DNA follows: TGCAGTGCTGTCGTCTCCTACGAGCAGTACTTC. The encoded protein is CSAVVSYEQYF.

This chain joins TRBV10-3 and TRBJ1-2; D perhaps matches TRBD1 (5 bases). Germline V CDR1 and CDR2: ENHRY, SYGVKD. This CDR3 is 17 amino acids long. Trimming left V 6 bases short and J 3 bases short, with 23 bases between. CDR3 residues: CAIRGSSGTTADYGYTF. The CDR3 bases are TGTGCCATCAGGGGATCGAGCGGGACGACCGCGGACTATGGCTACACCTTC.

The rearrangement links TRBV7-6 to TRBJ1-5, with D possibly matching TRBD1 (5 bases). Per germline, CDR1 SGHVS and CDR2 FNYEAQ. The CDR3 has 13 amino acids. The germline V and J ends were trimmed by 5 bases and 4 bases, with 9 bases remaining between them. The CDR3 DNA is TGTGCCAGCAGCGTATCAGGGAATCAGCCCCAGCATTTT. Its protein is CASSVSGNQPQHF.

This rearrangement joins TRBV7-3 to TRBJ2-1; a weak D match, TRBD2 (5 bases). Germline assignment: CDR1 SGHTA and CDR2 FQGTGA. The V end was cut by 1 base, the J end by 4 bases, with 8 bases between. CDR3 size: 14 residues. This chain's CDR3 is CASSLNWEYNEQFF. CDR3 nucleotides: TGTGCCAGCAGCTTAAATTGGGAGTACAATGAGCAGTTCTTC.

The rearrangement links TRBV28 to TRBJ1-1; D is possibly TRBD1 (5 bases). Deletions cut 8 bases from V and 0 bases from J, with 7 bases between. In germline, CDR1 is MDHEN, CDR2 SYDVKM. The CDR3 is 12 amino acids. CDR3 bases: TGTGCCAGCCTAGGGGTGAACACTGAAGCTTTCTTT. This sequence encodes CASLGVNTEAFF.

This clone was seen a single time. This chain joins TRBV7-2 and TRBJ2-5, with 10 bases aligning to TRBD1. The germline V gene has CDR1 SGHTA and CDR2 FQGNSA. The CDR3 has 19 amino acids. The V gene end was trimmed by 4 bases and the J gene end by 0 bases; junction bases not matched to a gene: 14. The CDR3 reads CASSSLPGAGQGDQETQYF. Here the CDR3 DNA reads TGTGCCAGCAGCTCCCTTCCCGGGGCCGGACAGGGGGACCAAGAGACCCAGTACTTC.

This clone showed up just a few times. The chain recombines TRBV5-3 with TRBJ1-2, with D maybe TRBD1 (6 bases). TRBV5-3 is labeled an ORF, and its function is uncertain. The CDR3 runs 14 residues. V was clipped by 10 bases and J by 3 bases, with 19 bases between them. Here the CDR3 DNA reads TGTGCCCGAAAGGGGGGGGCTGGGGACTATGGCTACACCTTC. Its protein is CARKGGAGDYGYTF.

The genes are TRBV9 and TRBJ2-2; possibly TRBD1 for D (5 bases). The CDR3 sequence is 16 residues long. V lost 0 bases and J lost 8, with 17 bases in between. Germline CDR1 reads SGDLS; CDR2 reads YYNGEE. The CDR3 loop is CASSVGWGSVSGELFF. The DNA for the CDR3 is TGTGCCAGCAGCGTAGGGTGGGGCAGCGTATCGGGGGAGCTGTTTTTT.